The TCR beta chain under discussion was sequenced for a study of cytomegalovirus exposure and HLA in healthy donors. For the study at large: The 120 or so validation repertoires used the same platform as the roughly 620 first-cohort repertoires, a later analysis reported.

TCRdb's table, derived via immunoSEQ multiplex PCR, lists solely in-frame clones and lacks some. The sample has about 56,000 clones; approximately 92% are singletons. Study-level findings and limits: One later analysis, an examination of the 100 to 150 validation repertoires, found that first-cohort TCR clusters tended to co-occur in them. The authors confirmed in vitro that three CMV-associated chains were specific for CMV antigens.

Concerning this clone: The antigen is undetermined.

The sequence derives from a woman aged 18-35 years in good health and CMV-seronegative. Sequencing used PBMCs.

The CDR3, as DNA: TGTGCCAGCAGCCAAGCGGGGAACTATGGCTACACCTTC. This gives the protein CASSQAGNYGYTF. This chain links TRBV14 with TRBJ1-2; no firm D call. CDR1 is SGHDN and CDR2 is FVKESK in the germline V gene. V lost 1 base and J 2 bases, leaving 5 bases between the germline ends. The CDR3 loop spans 13 amino acids. Using reference TRBV14 and TRBJ1-2 for the parts outside the CDR3, the full variable domain is EAGVTQFPSHSVIEKGQTVTLRCDPISGHDNLYWYRRVMGKEIKFLLHFVKESKQDESGMPNNRFLAERTGGTYSTLKVQPAELEDSGVYFCASSQAGNYGYTFGSGTRLTVV.